The clone carrying this TCR beta chain was counted many times. Trimming cost V 5 bases and J 1 base, with 14 bases left between them. The CDR3 is 15 amino acids. CDR1 and CDR2 (germline): MDHEN, SYDVKM. These data originate in a study of glioma-infiltrating T cells. Using RNA template, CDR3s of TCR alpha and beta were amplified with iRepertoire arm-PCR. TCRdb used MiXCR to reprocess the multiplex PCR reads, holding one entry per CDR3 protein. The profile shows roughly 100,000 distinct CDR3 sequences, 25% to 30% of them singletons. This TCR came from a human donor with low-grade glioma or glioblastoma, undergoing nonglioma brain surgery, or in good health (not recorded which). Source material: glioma tissue, nonneoplastic brain tissue, or PBMCs (not recorded which). V is TRBV28 and J is TRBJ1-1; D is perhaps TRBD1 (6 bases). CDR3 sequence reads: CASSLPQQGNTEAFF. For the CDR3, the DNA is TGTGCCAGCAGTCTCCCCCAACAGGGGAACACTGAAGCTTTCTTT.